This T cell receptor (beta chain) derives from a study of blood T cell repertoires in COVID-19. Study information: Sources were T cells, B-cell-depleted T cells, or PBMCs; the material itself was cDNA or gDNA.

Those enrolled in Seattle joined during active infection and were followed longitudinally afterward. Source study methods: Cell counts per sample came from amplifying reference gene primers. Here immunoSEQ multiplex PCR was the method, and the copy in TCRdb shows in-frame clones only, minus some. D and trimming come from the DNA, and the V and J calls and clone size come from that table. Here the sample spans about 150,000 clones, approximately 90% being singletons. Per the germline V gene, CDR1 is SGHTA and CDR2 is FQGNSA. V lost 4 bases, J lost 4 bases, and 17 bases stayed unmatched. The length of the CDR3 is 19 residues.

The chain recombines TRBV7-2 with TRBJ2-1; 9 bases align to TRBD2. Sequenced: peripheral blood. The clonotype was recovered from a man between 18 and 29 years old with COVID-19, enrolled during active disease. In DNA form, the CDR3 reads TGTGCCAGCAGCTCAGTGCAGGGGCACGGACTAGCGATGTACAATGAGCAGTTCTTC. The encoded protein is CASSSVQGHGLAMYNEQFF.